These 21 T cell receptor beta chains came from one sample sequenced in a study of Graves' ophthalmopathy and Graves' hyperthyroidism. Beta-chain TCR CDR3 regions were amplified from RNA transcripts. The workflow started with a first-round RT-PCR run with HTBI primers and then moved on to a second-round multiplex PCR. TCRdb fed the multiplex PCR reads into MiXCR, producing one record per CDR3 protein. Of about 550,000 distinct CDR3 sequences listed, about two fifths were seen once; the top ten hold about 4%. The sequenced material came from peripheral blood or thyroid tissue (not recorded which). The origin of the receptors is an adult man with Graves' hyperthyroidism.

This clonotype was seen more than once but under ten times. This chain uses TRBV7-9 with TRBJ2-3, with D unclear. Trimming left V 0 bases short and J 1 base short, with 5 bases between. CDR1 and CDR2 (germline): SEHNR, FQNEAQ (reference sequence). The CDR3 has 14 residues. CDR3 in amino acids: CASSLAHGTDTQYF. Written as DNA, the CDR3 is TGTGCCAGCAGCTTAGCGCACGGCACAGATACGCAGTATTTT.

The CDR3, as DNA: TGCAGCCCCGGTGCTCAGGGGTCCAATGAAGCTTTCTTT. Translating gives CSPGAQGSNEAFF. The chain couples TRBV29-1 to TRBJ1-1, with D maybe TRBD1 (6 bases). The ends were cut back, 8 bases at V and 7 bases at J, with 20 bases in the middle. CDR3 length: 13 residues. CDR1 SQVTM and CDR2 ANQGSEA come from the germline V gene.

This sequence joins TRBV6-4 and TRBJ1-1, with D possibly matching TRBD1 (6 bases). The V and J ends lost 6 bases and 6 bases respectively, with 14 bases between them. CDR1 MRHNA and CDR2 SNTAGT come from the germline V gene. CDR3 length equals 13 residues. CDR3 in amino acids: CASRLSGQSEAFF. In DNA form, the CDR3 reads TGTGCCAGCAGACTCTCGGGACAATCTGAAGCTTTCTTT.

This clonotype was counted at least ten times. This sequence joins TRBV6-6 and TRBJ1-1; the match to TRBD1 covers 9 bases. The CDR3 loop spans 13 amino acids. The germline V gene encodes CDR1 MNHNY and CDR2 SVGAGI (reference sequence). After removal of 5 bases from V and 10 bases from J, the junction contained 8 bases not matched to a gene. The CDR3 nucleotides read TGTGCCAGCAGTGGGACAGGGATACCAAGAGCTTTCTTT. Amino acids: CASSGTGIPRAFF.

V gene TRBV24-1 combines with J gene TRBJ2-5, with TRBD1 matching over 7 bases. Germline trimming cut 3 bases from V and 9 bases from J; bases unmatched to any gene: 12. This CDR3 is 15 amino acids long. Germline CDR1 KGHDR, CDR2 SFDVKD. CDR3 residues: CATSDDPGQSGAQYF. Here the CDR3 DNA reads TGTGCCACCAGTGATGATCCGGGACAGTCTGGGGCCCAGTACTTC.

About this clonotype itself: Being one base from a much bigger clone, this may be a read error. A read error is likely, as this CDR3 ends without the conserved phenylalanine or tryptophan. CDR3 DNA: TGTGCCAGTAGTATAAGGGGATTTGACACTGAAGCTTTCCTT. Amino acids: CASSIRGFDTEAFL. The genes are TRBV19 and TRBJ1-1, with D possibly matching TRBD1 (5 bases). The germline CDR1 and CDR2 sequences are LNHDA and SQIVND (reference sequence). This CDR3 is 14 amino acids long. With 2 bases removed from V and 3 bases from J, the gap between germline ends came to 10 bases.

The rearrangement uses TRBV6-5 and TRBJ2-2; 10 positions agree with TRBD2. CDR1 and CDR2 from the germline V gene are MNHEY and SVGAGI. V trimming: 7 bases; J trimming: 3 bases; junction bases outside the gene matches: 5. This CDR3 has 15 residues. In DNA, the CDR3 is TGTGCCAGCACAAGGACTAGCGGTTACACCGGGGAGCTGTTTTTT. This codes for CASTRTSGYTGELFF.

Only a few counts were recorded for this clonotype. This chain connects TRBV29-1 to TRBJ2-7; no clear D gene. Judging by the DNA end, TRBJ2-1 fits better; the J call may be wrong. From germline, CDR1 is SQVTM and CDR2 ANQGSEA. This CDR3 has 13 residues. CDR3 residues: CSVEAAAYNEQFF. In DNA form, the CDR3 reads TGCAGCGTTGAAGCCGCAGCTTACAATGAGCAGTTCTTC.

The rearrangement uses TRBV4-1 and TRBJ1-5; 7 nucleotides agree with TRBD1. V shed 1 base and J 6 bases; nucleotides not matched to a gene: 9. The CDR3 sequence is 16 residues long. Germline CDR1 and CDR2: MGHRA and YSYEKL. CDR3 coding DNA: TGCGCCAGCAGCCAAGGTCTCGGCAGGGGGGCTCAGCCCCAGCATTTT. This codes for CASSQGLGRGAQPQHF.

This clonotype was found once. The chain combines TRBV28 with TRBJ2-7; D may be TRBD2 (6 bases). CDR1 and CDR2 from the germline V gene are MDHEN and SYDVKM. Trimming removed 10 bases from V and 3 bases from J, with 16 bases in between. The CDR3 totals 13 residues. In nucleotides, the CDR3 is TGTGCCACCAGACTAGGCTTAGACTACGAGCAGTACTTC. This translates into CATRLGLDYEQYF.

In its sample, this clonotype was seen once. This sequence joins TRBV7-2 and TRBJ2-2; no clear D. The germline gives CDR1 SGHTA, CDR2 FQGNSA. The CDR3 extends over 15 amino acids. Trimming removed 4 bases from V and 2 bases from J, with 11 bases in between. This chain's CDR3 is CASSSTFGNTGELFF. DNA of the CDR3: TGTGCCAGCAGCTCCACATTTGGAAACACCGGGGAGCTGTTTTTT.

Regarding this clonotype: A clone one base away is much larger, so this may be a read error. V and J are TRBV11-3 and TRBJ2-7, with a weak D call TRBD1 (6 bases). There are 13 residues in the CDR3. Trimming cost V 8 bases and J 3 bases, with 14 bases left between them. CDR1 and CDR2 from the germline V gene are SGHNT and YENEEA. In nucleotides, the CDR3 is TGTGCCAGCGGCCCTTGGGACAACTACGAGCAGTACTTC. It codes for CASGPWDNYEQYF.

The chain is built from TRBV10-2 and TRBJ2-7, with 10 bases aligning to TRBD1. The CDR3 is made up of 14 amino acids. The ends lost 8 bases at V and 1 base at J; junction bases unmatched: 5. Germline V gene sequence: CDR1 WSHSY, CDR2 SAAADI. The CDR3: CASLGQGRSYEQYF. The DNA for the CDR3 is TGCGCCAGCTTGGGACAGGGGCGATCCTACGAGCAGTACTTC.

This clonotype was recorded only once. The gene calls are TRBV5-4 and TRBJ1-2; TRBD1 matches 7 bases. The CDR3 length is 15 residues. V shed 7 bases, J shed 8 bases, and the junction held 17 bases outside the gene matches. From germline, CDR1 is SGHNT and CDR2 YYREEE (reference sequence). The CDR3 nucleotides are TGTGCCAGCTGCCCCCTGTTGGGGACAGCTGGCGGCTACACCTTC. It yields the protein CASCPLLGTAGGYTF.

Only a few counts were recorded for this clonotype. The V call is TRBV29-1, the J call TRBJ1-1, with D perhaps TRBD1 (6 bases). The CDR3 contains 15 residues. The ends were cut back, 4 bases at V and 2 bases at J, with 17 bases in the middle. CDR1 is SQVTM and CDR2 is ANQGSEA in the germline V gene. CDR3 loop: CSVGAMGHSNTEAFF. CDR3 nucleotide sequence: TGCAGCGTTGGCGCTATGGGACACTCCAACACTGAAGCTTTCTTT.

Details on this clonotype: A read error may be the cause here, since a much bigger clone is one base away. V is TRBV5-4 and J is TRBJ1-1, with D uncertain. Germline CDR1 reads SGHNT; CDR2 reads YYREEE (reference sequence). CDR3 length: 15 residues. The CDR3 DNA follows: TGTGCCGGCAGCTTGATGACGGGGATGAACACTGAAGCTTTCTTT. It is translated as CAGSLMTGMNTEAFF.

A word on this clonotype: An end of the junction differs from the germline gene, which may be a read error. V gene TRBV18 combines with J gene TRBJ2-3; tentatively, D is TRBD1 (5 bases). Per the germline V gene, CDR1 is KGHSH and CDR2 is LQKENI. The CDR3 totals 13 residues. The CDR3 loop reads CASSTQGTDTRYF. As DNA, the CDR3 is TGTGCCAGCTCAACTCAGGGTACAGATACGCGGTATTTT.

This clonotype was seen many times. In DNA form, the CDR3 reads TGTGCCAGCAGCTTATTCGGCAGGGTCAACACCGGGGAGCTGTTTTTT. Its translation: CASSLFGRVNTGELFF. This sequence joins TRBV7-8 and TRBJ2-2; tentatively, D is TRBD1 (5 bases). This CDR3 region has 16 residues. Germline CDR1 reads SGHVS; CDR2 reads FQNEAQ. V lost 2 bases and J lost 2, with 12 bases in between.

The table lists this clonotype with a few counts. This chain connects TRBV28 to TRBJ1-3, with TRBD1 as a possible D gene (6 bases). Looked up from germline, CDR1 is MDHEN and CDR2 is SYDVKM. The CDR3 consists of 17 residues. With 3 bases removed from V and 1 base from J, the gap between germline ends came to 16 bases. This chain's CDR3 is CASSFLVTGISGNTIYF. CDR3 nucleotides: TGTGCCAGCAGTTTCCTCGTGACAGGCATTTCTGGAAACACCATATATTTT.

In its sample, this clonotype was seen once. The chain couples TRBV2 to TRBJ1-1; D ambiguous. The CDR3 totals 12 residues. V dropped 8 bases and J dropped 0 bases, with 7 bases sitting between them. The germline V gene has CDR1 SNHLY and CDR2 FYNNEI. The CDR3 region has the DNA TGTGCCAGCTTGCCCTTGAACACTGAAGCTTTCTTT. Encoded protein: CASLPLNTEAFF.

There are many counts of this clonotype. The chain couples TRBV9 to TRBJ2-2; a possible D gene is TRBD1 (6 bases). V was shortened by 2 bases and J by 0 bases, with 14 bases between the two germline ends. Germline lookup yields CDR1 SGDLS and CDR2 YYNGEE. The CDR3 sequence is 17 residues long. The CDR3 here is CASSVGTGTPNTGELFF. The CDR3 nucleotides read TGTGCCAGCAGCGTTGGTACCGGGACACCGAACACCGGGGAGCTGTTTTTT.